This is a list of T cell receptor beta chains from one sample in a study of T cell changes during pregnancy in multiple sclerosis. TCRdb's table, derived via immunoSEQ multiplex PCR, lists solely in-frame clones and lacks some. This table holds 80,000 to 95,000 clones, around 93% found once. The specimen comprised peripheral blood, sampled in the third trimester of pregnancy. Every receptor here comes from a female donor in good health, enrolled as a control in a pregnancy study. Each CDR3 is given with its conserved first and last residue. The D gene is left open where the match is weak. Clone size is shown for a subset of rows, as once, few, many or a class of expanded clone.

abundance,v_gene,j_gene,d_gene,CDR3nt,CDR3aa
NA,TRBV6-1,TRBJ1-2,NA,TGTGCCAGCAGTGAACGATCTAGCTATGGCTACACCTTC,CASSERSSYGYTF
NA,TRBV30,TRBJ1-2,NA,TGTGCCTGGGGTCTGATAGGGGAGGATGGCTACACCTTC,CAWGLIGEDGYTF
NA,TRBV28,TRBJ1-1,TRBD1,TGTGCCACCGATCCTTCAGGGGGCGCGGGTGCTTTCTTT,CATDPSGGAGAFF
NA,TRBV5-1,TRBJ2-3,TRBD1,TGCGCCAGCACAGACAGGGGGGTCACAGATACGCAGTATTTT,CASTDRGVTDTQYF
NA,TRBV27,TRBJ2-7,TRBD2,TGTGCCAGCAGTATACGACTAGCGGGAGTCTCCTACGAGCAGTACTTC,CASSIRLAGVSYEQYF
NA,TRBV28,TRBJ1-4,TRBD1,TGTGCCAGCGGGACAGGGAAGATCGGGGGGAATGAAAAACTGTTTTTT,CASGTGKIGGNEKLFF
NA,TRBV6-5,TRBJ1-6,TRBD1,TGTGCCAGCAGTCCCGGACAGGGTAGTTCACCCCTCCACTTT,CASSPGQGSSPLHF
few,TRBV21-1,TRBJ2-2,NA,TGTGCCAGCCGGGACAGGGCAGACGCCGGGGAGCTGTTTTTT,CASRDRADAGELFF
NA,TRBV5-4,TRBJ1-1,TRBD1,TGTGCCAGCAGCTTGACCTTACAGGGGAGGAACACTGAAGCTTTCTTT,CASSLTLQGRNTEAFF
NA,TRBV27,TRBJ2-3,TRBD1,TGTGCCAGCCCCCCTGGAGGACAGGGGCGAGATACGCAGTATTTT,CASPPGGQGRDTQYF
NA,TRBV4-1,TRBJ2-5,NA,TGCGCCAGCAGCCTCCCTATGGGGGGAAGAGAGACCCAGTACTTC,CASSLPMGGRETQYF
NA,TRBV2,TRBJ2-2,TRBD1,TGTGCCAGCAGTCGGGACAGGGGGCGCGACACCGGGGAGCTGTTTTTT,CASSRDRGRDTGELFF
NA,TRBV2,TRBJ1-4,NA,TGTGCCAGCAGTGAAGATCGCCAGGTTTATGAAAAACTGTTTTTT,CASSEDRQVYEKLFF
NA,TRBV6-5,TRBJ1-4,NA,TGTGCCAGCAACCCCGGGGGTCTCGGAAAACTGTTTTTT,CASNPGGLGKLFF
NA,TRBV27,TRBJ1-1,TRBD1,TGTGCCAGCAGTCCCCTACAGGGGGACACTGAAGCTTTCTTT,CASSPLQGDTEAFF
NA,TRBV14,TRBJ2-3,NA,TGTGCCAGCAGCCAAGATTCCACAGACCTACGGCGGTATTTT,CASSQDSTDLRRYF
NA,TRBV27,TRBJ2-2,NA,TGTGCCAGCAGTTCGTCCGGGAACACCGGGGAGCTGTTTTTT,CASSSSGNTGELFF
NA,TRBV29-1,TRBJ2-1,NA,TGCAGCGTTGATTTACCCCCGGTTAATGAGCAGTTCTTC,CSVDLPPVNEQFF
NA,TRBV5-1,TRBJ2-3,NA,TGCGCCAGCAGCGGCTCAGATACGCAGTATTTT,CASSGSDTQYF
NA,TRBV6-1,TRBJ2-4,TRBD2,TGTGCCAGCAGTGGTCTGGGGGGTGTAGCGGGAGGGGGGGGCAAAAACATTCAGTACTTC,CASSGLGGVAGGGGKNIQYF
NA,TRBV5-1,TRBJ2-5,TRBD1,TGCGCCAGCAACGGATGGGACAGCCCTAGGGAGACCCAGTACTTC,CASNGWDSPRETQYF
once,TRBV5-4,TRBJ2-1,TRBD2,TGTGCCAGCAGCACCCGGACTAGCGGGATTGACAATGAGCAGTTCTTC,CASSTRTSGIDNEQFF
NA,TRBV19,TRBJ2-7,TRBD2,TGTGCCAGTAGCTCGGGACTAGCGGGAGTCTACGAGCAGTACTTC,CASSSGLAGVYEQYF
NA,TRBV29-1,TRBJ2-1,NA,TGCAGCGTTGAAGACTACCGCGCCTACAATGAGCAGTTCTTC,CSVEDYRAYNEQFF
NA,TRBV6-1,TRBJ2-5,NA,TGTGCCAGCAGCTCTAACAGGGGAGGCCAAGAGACCCAGTACTTC,CASSSNRGGQETQYF
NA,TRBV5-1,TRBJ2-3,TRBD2,TGCGCCAGCAGCGTAGCGGGAGTCACAGATACGCAGTATTTT,CASSVAGVTDTQYF
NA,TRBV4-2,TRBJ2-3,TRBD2,TGTGCCAGCAGCCCAACTAGCGGGAGACACACAGATACGCAGTATTTT,CASSPTSGRHTDTQYF
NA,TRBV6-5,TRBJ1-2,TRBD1,TGTGCCAGCAGTTACAAGGGGGCTGCCTATGGCTACACCTTC,CASSYKGAAYGYTF
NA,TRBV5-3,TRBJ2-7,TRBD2,TGTGCCAGAAGCTTGATCGGGACTAGCGATCACGAGCAGTACTTC,CARSLIGTSDHEQYF
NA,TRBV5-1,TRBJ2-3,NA,TGCGCCAGCAGCCGTTGGACAGTGGTTACAGATACGCAGTATTTT,CASSRWTVVTDTQYF
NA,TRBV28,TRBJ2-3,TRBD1,TGTGCCAGCAGCTATACAGGGGTGGAGACCTGGGGGACAGATACGCAGTATTTT,CASSYTGVETWGTDTQYF
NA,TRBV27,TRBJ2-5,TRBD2,TGTGCCAGCAGTCAGAGACTAGCGGGAGAGACCCAGTACTTC,CASSQRLAGETQYF
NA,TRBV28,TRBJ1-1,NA,TGTGCCAGCATCGGGGGCGGGGGGGCCCCTGAAGCTTTCTTT,CASIGGGGAPEAFF
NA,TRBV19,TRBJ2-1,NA,TGTGCCAGTAGTATTCCTCAAGGGGGGGAGGGCCCCCTTGAGCAGTTCTTC,CASSIPQGGEGPLEQFF
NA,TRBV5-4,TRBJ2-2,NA,TGTGCCAGCAGCTTCAGGACTTCTGGGGCCGGGGAGCTGTTTTTT,CASSFRTSGAGELFF
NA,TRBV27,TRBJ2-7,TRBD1,TGTGCCAGCAGTTTAGCCGGGACAGGGTGGGAGCAGTACTTC,CASSLAGTGWEQYF
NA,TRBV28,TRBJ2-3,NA,TGTGCCAGCACTAGCGGCACAGATACGCAGTATTTT,CASTSGTDTQYF